This T cell receptor beta chain was found in a study of CXCR3-negative and CXCR3-positive naive CD8 T cells (dated by TCRdb to about 2019). Notes on the research overall: In total, around 140 million TRB reads were obtained, corresponding to roughly 1.5 +/- 0.3 million reads per library. Diversity and physicochemical repertoire analyses were performed on around twelve donors pooled from two independent experiments. The TRBV-TRBJ cluster analysis covered naive subsets from several donors and memory cells from 3 donors. The study at large found these results: Compared with CXCR3-negative naive cells, CXCR3-positive naive cells had TRB CDR3s with higher hydrophobicity (lower Kidera factor 4), lower energy, and higher strength and volume indices. Because CXCR3 expression was partially decreased after cryopreservation, freshly isolated PBMCs were used for most assays. Comparably high repertoire diversity was found in both naive subsets, whereas much lower repertoire diversity was found in memory CD8+ T cells. Similar TRBV-TRBJ usage was shown by naive CXCR3-negative and CXCR3-positive cells from the same donor, whereas distinct patterns were shown by memory cells. Because surface CD5, which has been linked to self-reactivity in mice, was comparable between naive subsets, TCR interaction strength was also inferred from TRB CDR3 physicochemical properties.

The sample was run on a NextSeq 550. The Human TCR Profiling Kit (MiLaboratory) was used to make UMI-labeled 5' RACE TRB cDNA libraries. The full amount of extracted RNA was used for cDNA synthesis, and the full amount of resulting cDNA was used for PCR amplification. Libraries were prepared in parallel using an identical number of PCR cycles. On the authors' methods: With a requirement of at least two reads per UMI, MIGEC and MiXCR extracted about 50,000 +/- 10,000 unique UMI-labeled TRB cDNA molecules per library. On average, roughly 40,000 +/- 10,000 functional in-frame TRB CDR3 nucleotide clonotypes lacking stop codons were found per library. After downsampling to 5000 UMI-labeled TRB molecules per sample, diversity metrics such as normalized Shannon-Wiener and Chao1 were calculated in VDJtools. For the central five CDR3 residues, VDJtools calculated physicochemical properties weighted by clonotype size, namely interaction energy, strength, volume and Kidera factor 4. TCRdb reprocessed the raw reads; every CDR3 protein sequence is a single record, and DNA is not supplied. The authors' filters were not applied to this entry. The table held for this sample gives over 100,000 distinct CDR3 sequences. Approximately 0.36% of the sample is taken by the ten largest.

Concerning this clonotype itself: There is no known antigen for this receptor.

Based on the germline V gene, the CDR1 and CDR2 sequences are MGHRA and YSYEKL. Taken from cysteine to phenylalanine, the CDR3 has 20 residues. No coding sequence is recorded. Each CD8+ T cell subset was flow-sorted in triplicate, with about 320,000 cells per subset placed directly into RLT lysis buffer. To keep memory contaminants out, a stringent definition of naive CD8+ T cells was applied: CD45RO-CCR7+CD27+CD95-. Standard density gradient centrifugation was used to isolate peripheral blood mononuclear cells from buffy coats. Naive CXCR3-negative and CXCR3-positive CD8+ T cells were flow-sorted on a FACSAria III. Total RNA was extracted from sorted cells using an RNeasy Mini Kit.

Sequencing was performed on naive CXCR3+ CD8+ T cells from blood. What this sample's cell subset or site label stands for: CD45RO-CCR7+CD27+CD95- naive CD8+ T cells expressing CXCR3 (TNR3+). This receptor chain uses TRBV4-1 and TRBJ1-1; checking the TCRdb D call of TRBD1 is not possible without DNA. The sequence came from a human donor in good health. Some clones in this sample may be carry-over from other donors' samples. The CDR3 here reads CASSIICEPGKHKMNTEAFF.